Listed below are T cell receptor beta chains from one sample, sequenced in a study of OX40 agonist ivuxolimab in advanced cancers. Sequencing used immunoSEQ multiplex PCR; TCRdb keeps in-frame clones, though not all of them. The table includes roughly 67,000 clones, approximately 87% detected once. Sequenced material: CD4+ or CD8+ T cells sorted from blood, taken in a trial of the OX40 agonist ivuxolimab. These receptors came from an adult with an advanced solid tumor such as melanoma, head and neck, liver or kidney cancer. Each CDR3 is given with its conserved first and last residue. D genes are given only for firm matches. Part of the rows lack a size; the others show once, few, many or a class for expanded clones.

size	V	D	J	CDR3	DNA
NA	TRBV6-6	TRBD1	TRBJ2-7	CASSSAGTGITYEQYF	TGTGCCAGCAGTTCCGCCGGGACAGGGATTACCTACGAGCAGTACTTC
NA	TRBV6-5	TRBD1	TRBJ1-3	CASRRQGLGGNTIYF	TGTGCCAGCAGACGACAGGGGCTGGGGGGAAACACCATATATTTT
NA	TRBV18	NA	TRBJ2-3	CASSPEYTDTQYF	TGTGCCAGCTCACCCGAATACACAGATACGCAGTATTTT
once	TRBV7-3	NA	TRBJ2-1	CASSLRGPARSYNEQFF	TGTGCCAGCAGCTTAAGGGGACCCGCGCGGTCCTACAATGAGCAGTTCTTC
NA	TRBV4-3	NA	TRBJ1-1	CASSSGLNTEAFF	TGCGCCAGCAGCAGCGGCTTGAACACTGAAGCTTTCTTT
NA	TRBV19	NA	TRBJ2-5	CASSYKGGAAETQYF	TGTGCCAGTAGTTACAAGGGCGGGGCGGCGGAGACCCAGTACTTC
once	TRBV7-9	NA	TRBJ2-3	CASSLAASRTDTQYF	TGTGCCAGCAGCTTAGCGGCTAGCCGCACAGATACGCAGTATTTT
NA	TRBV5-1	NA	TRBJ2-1	CASSLYSSPEQFF	TGCGCCAGCAGCTTGTATTCTAGCCCTGAGCAGTTCTTC
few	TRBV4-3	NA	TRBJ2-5	CASSQGFMETQYF	TGCGCCAGCAGCCAAGGGTTTATGGAGACCCAGTACTTC
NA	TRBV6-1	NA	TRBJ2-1	CASTQELVAAQFF	TGTGCCAGCACCCAGGAACTAGTGGCGGCGCAGTTCTTC
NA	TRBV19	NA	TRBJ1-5	CASSIGQGQPQHF	TGTGCCAGTAGTATCGGGCAGGGGCAGCCCCAGCATTTT
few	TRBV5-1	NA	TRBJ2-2	CASSLKGRRDGPGELFF	TGCGCCAGCAGCTTGAAAGGCCGCAGGGACGGACCCGGGGAGCTGTTTTTT
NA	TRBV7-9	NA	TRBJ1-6	CASSLSGRDNSPLHF	TGTGCCAGCAGCCTCTCGGGCAGGGATAATTCACCCCTCCACTTT
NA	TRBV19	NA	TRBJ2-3	CASSSVVADTQYF	TGTGCCAGTAGTAGTGTAGTTGCAGATACGCAGTATTTT
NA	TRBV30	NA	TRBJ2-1	CAWSTLPPGLSNEQFF	TGTGCCTGGAGCACCCTCCCCCCGGGGCTCAGCAATGAGCAGTTCTTC
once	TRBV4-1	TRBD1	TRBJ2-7	CASSQGQGAYEQYF	TGCGCCAGCAGCCAAGGACAGGGGGCCTACGAGCAGTACTTC
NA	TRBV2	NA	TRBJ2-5	CASSPSGEETQYF	TGTGCCAGCTCCCCCTCCGGAGAAGAGACCCAGTACTTC
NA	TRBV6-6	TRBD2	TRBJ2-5	CASTTGTRKETQYF	TGTGCCAGCACCACCGGGACTAGAAAAGAGACCCAGTACTTC
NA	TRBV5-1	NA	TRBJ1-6	CASQPFEGESPLHF	TGCGCCAGCCAGCCGTTTGAGGGGGAGTCACCCCTCCACTTT
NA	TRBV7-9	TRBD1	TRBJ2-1	CASSIGQGPVVF	TGTGCCAGCAGCATAGGACAGGGGCCGGTTGTCTTC
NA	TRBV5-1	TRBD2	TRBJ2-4	CASSRTSGGQAKNIQYF	TGCGCCAGCAGCAGGACTAGCGGGGGGCAAGCCAAAAACATTCAGTACTTC
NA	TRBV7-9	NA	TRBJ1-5	CASSLGDRYNQPQHF	TGTGCCAGCAGCTTAGGGGACCGTTACAATCAGCCCCAGCATTTT
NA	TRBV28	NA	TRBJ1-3	CASTTGGSGNTIYF	TGTGCCAGCACCACTGGGGGTTCTGGAAACACCATATATTTT
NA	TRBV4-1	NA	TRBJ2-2	CASSRLGAGLNTGELFF	TGCGCCAGCAGCCGACTCGGGGCAGGGTTAAACACCGGGGAGCTGTTTTTT
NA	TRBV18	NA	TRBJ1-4	CASSRQGREKLFF	TGTGCCAGCTCCAGGCAGGGTCGCGAAAAACTGTTTTTT
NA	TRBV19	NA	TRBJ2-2	CASSIQGQNTGELFF	TGTGCCAGTAGTATTCAGGGGCAGAACACCGGGGAGCTGTTTTTT
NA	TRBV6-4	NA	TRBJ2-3	CASSVEHTDTQYF	TGTGCCAGCAGTGTAGAACACACAGATACGCAGTATTTT
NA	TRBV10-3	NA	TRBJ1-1	CAISDRYTQPNTEAFF	TGTGCCATCAGTGATAGGTACACTCAACCGAACACTGAAGCTTTCTTT
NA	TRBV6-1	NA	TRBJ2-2	CASAARGESTGELFF	TGTGCCAGCGCCGCGCGGGGAGAAAGCACCGGGGAGCTGTTTTTT
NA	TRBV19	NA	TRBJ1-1	CASSILTSRNTEAFF	TGTGCCAGTAGTATCCTGACAAGTAGGAACACTGAAGCTTTCTTT
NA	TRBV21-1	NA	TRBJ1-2	CASSPRTGGYGYTF	TGTGCCAGCAGCCCCCGGACGGGAGGCTATGGCTACACCTTC
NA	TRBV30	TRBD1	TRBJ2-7	CAWSTDRAEQYF	TGTGCCTGGAGTACGGACAGGGCCGAGCAGTACTTC
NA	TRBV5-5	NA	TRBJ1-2	CASSFEGSGWGGYTF	TGTGCCAGCAGCTTCGAAGGATCAGGTTGGGGCGGCTACACCTTC
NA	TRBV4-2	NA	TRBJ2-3	CASSQDPFGDTQYF	TGTGCCAGCAGCCAGGACCCTTTCGGAGATACGCAGTATTTT
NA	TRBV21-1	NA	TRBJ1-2	CASSKGLIGTTGLRTDYGYTF	TGTGCCAGCAGCAAGGGACTGATCGGGACAACCGGGCTTAGAACTGACTATGGCTACACCTTC
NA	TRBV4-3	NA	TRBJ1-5	CASSQLLSGDQPQHF	TGCGCCAGCAGCCAACTTCTGTCGGGAGATCAGCCCCAGCATTTT
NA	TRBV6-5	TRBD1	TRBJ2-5	CASSYLAGTGLTEQYF	TGTGCCAGCAGTTACCTCGCCGGGACAGGGCTTACTGAGCAGTACTTC
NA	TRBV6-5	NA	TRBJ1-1	CASSYAGAYGTEAFF	TGTGCCAGCAGTTACGCGGGGGCGTACGGCACTGAAGCTTTCTTT
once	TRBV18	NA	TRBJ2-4	CASSPLSSAKNIQYF	TGTGCCAGCTCACCCCTTTCCTCCGCCAAAAACATTCAGTACTTC
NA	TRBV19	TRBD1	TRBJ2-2	CASSSPDRGAVGELFF	TGTGCCAGTAGTTCTCCTGACAGGGGGGCGGTCGGGGAGCTGTTTTTT
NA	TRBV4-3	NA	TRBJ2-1	CASSQDTGAGHNEQFF	TGCGCCAGCAGCCAAGATACAGGGGCGGGGCACAATGAGCAGTTCTTC
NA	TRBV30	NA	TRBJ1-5	CAWSVGVYQPQHF	TGTGCCTGGAGTGTCGGGGTCTATCAGCCCCAGCATTTT
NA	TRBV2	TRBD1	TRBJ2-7	CASSARQGFSYEQYF	TGTGCCAGCAGTGCTAGACAGGGGTTCTCCTACGAGCAGTACTTC
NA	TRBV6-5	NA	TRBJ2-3	CASSYSGDSTDTQYF	TGTGCCAGCAGTTACTCGGGGGACAGCACAGATACGCAGTATTTT
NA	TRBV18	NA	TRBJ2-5	CASSPGGGLETQYF	TGTGCCAGCTCACCCGGAGGGGGCCTGGAGACCCAGTACTTC
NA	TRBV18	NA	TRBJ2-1	CASSPSTGLYNEQFF	TGTGCCAGCTCACCATCGACAGGCCTATACAATGAGCAGTTCTTC
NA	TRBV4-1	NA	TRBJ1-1	CASSQTVGQPEAFF	TGCGCCAGCAGCCAAACTGTCGGACAGCCTGAAGCTTTCTTT
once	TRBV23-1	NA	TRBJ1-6	CASTSEGGFVENSPLHF	TGCGCCAGCACTTCCGAAGGAGGGTTCGTCGAAAATTCACCCCTCCACTTT
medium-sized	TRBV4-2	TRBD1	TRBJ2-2	CASSQDQQGASGELFF	TGTGCCAGCAGCCAAGATCAACAGGGGGCGTCCGGGGAGCTGTTTTTT
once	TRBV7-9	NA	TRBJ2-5	CASSLGSAAPTQETQYF	TGTGCCAGCAGCTTAGGTTCGGCAGCGCCGACGCAAGAGACCCAGTACTTC
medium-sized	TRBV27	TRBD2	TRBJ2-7	CASSPRGGWDEQYF	TGTGCCAGCAGTCCTCGGGGGGGTTGGGACGAGCAGTACTTC
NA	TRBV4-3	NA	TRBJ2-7	CASSQSSGWVREQYF	TGCGCCAGCAGCCAGAGTTCTGGGTGGGTTCGGGAGCAGTACTTC
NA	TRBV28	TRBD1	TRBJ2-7	CASSSGQGPYEQYF	TGTGCCAGCAGTTCGGGACAGGGACCCTACGAGCAGTACTTC
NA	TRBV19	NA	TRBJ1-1	CASSRVGITEAFF	TGTGCCAGTAGTAGGGTTGGGATCACTGAAGCTTTCTTT
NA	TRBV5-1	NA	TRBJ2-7	CASSSLGHDRNPRSSYEQYF	TGCGCCAGCAGCTCCCTAGGACACGACAGAAATCCTAGGAGCTCCTACGAGCAGTACTTC
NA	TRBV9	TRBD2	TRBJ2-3	CASSGTGLAGGQTDTQYF	TGTGCCAGCAGCGGGACTGGACTAGCGGGGGGGCAGACAGATACGCAGTATTTT